This T cell receptor beta chain was recovered during a study of shared clonotypes between healthy human individuals. The assay was immunoSEQ multiplex PCR, and TCRdb's table has in-frame clones only and misses some. The sample lists roughly 86,000 clones, over 60% seen once, with 45% to 55% in the top ten. Between the trimmed V and J ends, which lost 3 bases and 3 bases, there was a span of 14 bases. CDR3 length: 15 amino acids. CDR1 is KGHSH and CDR2 is LQKENI in the germline V gene. There were no recent acute infections or vaccinations among the donors, who were healthy HIV-negative adults. What was sequenced was memory CD8+ T cells sorted from blood. The subset denotes: CD45RO+ cells pooled with CCR7-negative TemRA cells. The chain is built from TRBV18 and TRBJ2-5; D is possibly TRBD1 (6 bases). This clonotype originated in a man under 40 in good health. The CDR3 sequence is CASSPEQGIEETQYF. CDR3 coding DNA: TGTGCCAGCTCACCCGAACAGGGAATAGAAGAGACCCAGTACTTC.